The next 9 T cell receptor beta chains were all read from a single sample in a study of T cell repertoires in cytomegalovirus infection (dated by TCRdb to the late 2010s). These reads were obtained on an Illumina HiSeq 1500. In-frame beta chains were kept once TCRdb had trimmed the public reads at Q25 with fastp and called clones with MiXCR. For every CDR3 protein sequence, its rows merge into one entry that carries the most common genes and DNA. Here the sample has more than 650,000 distinct CDR3 sequences; 35% occur a single time. About 2.8% of the sample rests with the top ten. Material: PBMCs. These receptor sequences come from a human donor in good health (CMV status not recorded). Some clones in this sample may be carry-over from other donors' samples.

This clonotype was found a few times. The chain couples TRBV27 to TRBJ2-5; D is undetermined. Germline-derived CDR1 and CDR2 are MNHEY and SMNVEV (reference sequence). The CDR3 spans 14 residues. V lost 0 bases to trimming and J lost 4 bases, with 9 bases between them. The CDR3: CASSLSPVRETQYF. The CDR3 coding sequence is TGTGCCAGCAGTTTATCGCCGGTCAGAGAGACCCAGTACTTC.

J is TRBJ1-1 and V is TRBV19; D remains unclear. Germline V CDR1 and CDR2: LNHDA, SQIVND (reference sequence). There are 13 residues in the CDR3. Trimming left V 1 base short and J 6 bases short, with 9 bases between. CDR3 amino acids: CASSIGARAEAFF. CDR3 in DNA: TGTGCCAGTAGTATAGGGGCGCGGGCTGAAGCTTTCTTT.

This clonotype was found a few times. The chain carries TRBV18 and TRBJ2-7; a possible D gene is TRBD1 (5 bases). Trimming took off 0 bases at V and 0 bases at J, with 9 bases between the two ends. Per the germline V gene, CDR1 is KGHSH and CDR2 is LQKENI. This CDR3 contains 15 residues. DNA for the CDR3: TGTGCCAGCTCACCACCTTCAGGGAACTCCTACGAGCAGTACTTC. Translation: CASSPPSGNSYEQYF.

This clonotype was seen just once. The chain employs TRBV7-6 and TRBJ2-1; a possible D gene is TRBD2 (5 bases). The germline CDR1 and CDR2 sequences are SGHVS and FNYEAQ. Deletions cut 5 bases from V and 2 bases from J, with 13 bases between. CDR3 length equals 15 residues. This chain's CDR3 is CASSNSEAAYNEQFF. CDR3 DNA sequence: TGTGCCAGCAGCAACAGCGAAGCGGCCTACAATGAGCAGTTCTTC. The whole variable domain, filled in from reference TRBV7-6 and TRBJ2-1, reads GAGVSQSPRYKVTKRGQDVALRCDPISGHVSLYWYRQALGQGPEFLTYFNYEAQQDKSGLPNDRFSAERPEGSISTLTIQRTEQRDSAMYRCASSNSEAAYNEQFFGPGTRLTVL.

V gene TRBV5-5 combines with J gene TRBJ1-2; a weak D match, TRBD1 (6 bases). Trimming cost V 0 bases and J 8 bases, with 11 bases left between them. CDR3 size: 13 residues. Germline V CDR1 and CDR2: SGHKS, YYEKEE (reference sequence). The CDR3 region is CASSLDRVVGYTF. The CDR3 DNA follows: TGTGCCAGCAGCTTGGACAGGGTTGTCGGCTACACCTTC.

The rearrangement links TRBV6-1 to TRBJ2-7; 7 positions match TRBD1. The CDR3 has 17 amino acids. The J segment lost 0 bases and the V segment lost 7 bases, leaving 15 bases of the junction unmatched. Germline CDR1 reads MNHNS; CDR2 reads SASEGT. The CDR3, as DNA: TGTGCCAGCACCCGGGACAGCGGCTTAAAGAGCTCCTACGAGCAGTACTTC. As protein: CASTRDSGLKSSYEQYF.

This clonotype was found a few times. This rearrangement joins TRBV12-3 or TRBV12-4 to TRBJ2-7; D possibly matches TRBD1 or TRBD2 (5 bases each). With 0 bases removed from V and 9 bases from J, the gap between germline ends came to 9 bases. This CDR3 contains 12 residues. In DNA form, the CDR3 reads TGTGCCAGCAGTTTAGCACGGGGCGGGCAGTACTTC. Translated, it gives CASSLARGGQYF.

This chain links TRBV7-9 with TRBJ2-1, with TRBD1 matching 7 bases. The CDR3 length is 15 residues. V shed 6 bases and J 4 bases; nucleotides not matched to a gene: 9. The germline CDR1 and CDR2 sequences are SEHNR and FQNEAQ (reference sequence). DNA for the CDR3: TGTGCCAGCAGGAACCGGGACAGAGTTTACAATGAGCAGTTCTTC. This codes for CASRNRDRVYNEQFF.

This clonotype has a handful of counts. This CDR3 is CASRRAGSSYEQYF. The DNA for the CDR3 is TGTGCCAGCAGGAGAGCGGGGAGCTCCTACGAGCAGTACTTC. The rearrangement uses TRBV28 and TRBJ2-7; TRBD2 aligns across 7 bases. CDR3 size: 14 residues. The germline CDR1 and CDR2 sequences are MDHEN and SYDVKM. Trimming took 6 bases from V and 0 from J; bases not matched to a gene: 5.